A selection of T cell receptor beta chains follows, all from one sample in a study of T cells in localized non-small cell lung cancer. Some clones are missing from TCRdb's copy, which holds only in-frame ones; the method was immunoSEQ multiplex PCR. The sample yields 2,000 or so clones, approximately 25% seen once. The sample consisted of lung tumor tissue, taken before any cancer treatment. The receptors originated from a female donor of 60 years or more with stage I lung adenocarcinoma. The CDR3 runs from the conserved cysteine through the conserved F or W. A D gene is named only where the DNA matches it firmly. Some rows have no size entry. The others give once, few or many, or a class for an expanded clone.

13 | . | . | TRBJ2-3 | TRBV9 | CASGTLGVDTQYF | TGTGCCAGCGGCACTCTGGGGGTGGATACGCAGTATTTT
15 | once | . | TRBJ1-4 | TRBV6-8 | CASSRTRLAAEKLFF | TGTGCCAGCAGCCGAACCAGACTGGCGGCAGAAAAACTGTTTTTT
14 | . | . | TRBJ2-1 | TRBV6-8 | CASSPGPSYNEQFF | TGTGCCAGCAGCCCCGGGCCCTCCTACAATGAGCAGTTCTTC
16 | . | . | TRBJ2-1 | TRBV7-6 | CASSSFRAGVYNEQFF | TGTGCCAGCAGCTCCTTCCGGGCAGGAGTCTACAATGAGCAGTTCTTC
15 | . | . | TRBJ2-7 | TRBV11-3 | CASSLEQDSSYEQYF | TGTGCCAGCAGCTTAGAACAGGACAGTTCCTACGAGCAGTACTTC
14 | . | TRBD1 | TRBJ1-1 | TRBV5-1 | CASSLGPGGTEAFF | TGCGCCAGCAGCCTGGGACCAGGGGGCACTGAAGCTTTCTTT
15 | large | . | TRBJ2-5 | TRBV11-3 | CASSLDSEIGETQYF | TGTGCCAGCAGCCTCGACAGCGAGATAGGAGAGACCCAGTACTTC
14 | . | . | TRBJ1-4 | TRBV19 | CASSSGPGREKLFF | TGTGCCAGTAGTAGCGGGCCGGGTCGTGAAAAACTGTTTTTT
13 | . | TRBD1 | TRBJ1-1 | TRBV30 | CAWSLTGTHEAFF | TGTGCCTGGAGTTTGACAGGGACCCATGAAGCTTTCTTT
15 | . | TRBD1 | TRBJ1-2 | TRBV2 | CASSDFGQATYGYTF | TGTGCCAGCAGTGATTTTGGACAGGCGACTTATGGCTACACCTTC
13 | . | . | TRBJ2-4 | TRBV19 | CASSIDPKNIQYF | TGTGCCAGTAGTATAGATCCCAAAAACATTCAGTACTTC